The T cell receptor beta chain described here comes from a study of blood T cell repertoires in COVID-19. Study summary: Samples came from the United States, Italy and Spain, spanning acute and convalescent COVID-19. T cells, B-cell-depleted T cells, or PBMCs supplied cDNA or gDNA.

Original data processing: Amplification from reference gene primers served as the basis for estimated nucleated cell counts. Clones were read by immunoSEQ multiplex PCR, and TCRdb kept only the in-frame ones, dropping some. V and J calls and clone size follow that table, whereas D and trimming were derived from the DNA. In the table there are about 280,000 clones, approximately 88% of which are singletons. This CDR3 comprises 16 residues. Trimming cost V 0 bases and J 2 bases, with 12 bases left between them. Germline CDR1 is SGDLS and CDR2 is YYNGEE. This TCR derives from a man younger than 35 with active or convalescent COVID-19. Sequenced input: peripheral blood. The chain recombines TRBV9 with TRBJ2-1, with D tentatively TRBD2 (7 bases). CDR3 bases: TGTGCCAGCAGCGTAGGGGGGGGCGTCGCCTACAATGAGCAGTTCTTC. It specifies CASSVGGGVAYNEQFF.